This TCR beta chain came from a study of blood T cell repertoires in COVID-19 (dated by TCRdb to 2018 to 2021). At the level of the whole study: The collaborator samples originated in the United States, Italy and Spain and spanned the acute and convalescent phases of COVID-19. The prospective study material was composed of cDNA or gDNA derived from T cells, B-cell-depleted T cells, or PBMCs. Deeply sampled blood TCRbeta repertoires from subjects exposed to, actively infected with, or recovered from COVID-19 were included in the dataset. The repertoires were released in a freely available public database intended as a resource for research on the immune response to SARS-CoV-2. Samples came from the ongoing ImmuneRACE study (first 160 participants) plus 1,254 subjects from 6 global collaborators. Sample metadata almost always included a de-identified subject ID, COVID-19 status, age in years and sex. Where HLA class I and class II types were available, the types were taken from metadata supplied by the sample provider, not from assay-based typing. On the study overall, not on this receptor specifically: How much clinical and demographic metadata was included differed by source and by participant, and the metadata was provided uncurated.

Looking up the germline V gene yields CDR1 SGHRS and CDR2 YFSETQ. Its CDR3 holds 15 amino acids, cysteine through phenylalanine. Only the CDR3 DNA stays, 45 bases, in frame from base 1. V drops 6 bases and J drops 2 bases, leaving 17 bases in between. Participants in the prospective study were enrolled through a virtual design, were aged about 18 to 90 years, and lived in roughly 26 United States geographic areas. In the prospective study, cohorts were assigned on the basis of participant-reported clinical history obtained from a screening survey and a study questionnaire. ImmuneRACE Cohort 3 recovered participants were defined by two consecutive negative NP/OP PCR tests, healthcare professional clearance, or symptom resolution. Each participant in the prospective study had whole blood, serum and a nasopharyngeal or oropharyngeal swab collected by mobile phlebotomists. Participants in the prospective study had the option to provide additional blood draws and questionnaires over a roughly two-month period. Before DNA extraction, prospective study blood samples were shipped either frozen or at room temperature.

As regards this clone: Its antigen remains undetermined. The sample holds no much larger clone one base away, and base qualities are not on file.

TCRbeta CDR3 regions were amplified from genomic DNA using the immunoSEQ Assay, a bias-controlled multiplex PCR. Under the source paper's analysis protocol: Nucleated cell counts per sample were estimated from amplification of reference gene primers within the assay. Sequence reads were collapsed and filtered to measure the absolute abundance of every unique TCRbeta CDR3 rearrangement. Productive Simpson clonality was computed per sample as the square root of Simpson's diversity index over productive rearrangements. TCRdb took over this immuneACCESS table, retaining in-frame rearrangements with V and J assigned. Such tables are incomplete; in checked studies, under half of the missing clones stem from an unresolved V gene, and the remainder is unexplained. V and J calls and clone size come straight from that table; D and trimming were deduced from the DNA. The sample includes over 200,000 clones, with approximately 80% observed a single time. The ten most abundant clones make up under 2% of the sample.

The material sequenced was PBMCs or T cells enriched from blood (not recorded which). This TCR was sampled from a man between 60 and 75 years old who had recovered from COVID-19. The rearrangement joined TRBV5-1 to TRBJ2-5; a tentative D match to TRBD1 spans 6 bases. For the CDR3, the sequence is CASNLNTGSQETQYF. The DNA sequence is TGCGCCAGCAACCTAAATACAGGGAGTCAAGAGACCCAGTACTTC. Outside the CDR3, residues come from the reference TRBV5-1 and TRBJ2-5 proteins, so the full variable domain is: KAGVTQTPRYLIKTRGQQVTLSCSPISGHRSVSWYQQTPGQGLQFLFEYFSETQRNKGNFPGRFSGRQFSNSRSEMNVSTLELGDSALYLCASNLNTGSQETQYFGPGTRLLVL.